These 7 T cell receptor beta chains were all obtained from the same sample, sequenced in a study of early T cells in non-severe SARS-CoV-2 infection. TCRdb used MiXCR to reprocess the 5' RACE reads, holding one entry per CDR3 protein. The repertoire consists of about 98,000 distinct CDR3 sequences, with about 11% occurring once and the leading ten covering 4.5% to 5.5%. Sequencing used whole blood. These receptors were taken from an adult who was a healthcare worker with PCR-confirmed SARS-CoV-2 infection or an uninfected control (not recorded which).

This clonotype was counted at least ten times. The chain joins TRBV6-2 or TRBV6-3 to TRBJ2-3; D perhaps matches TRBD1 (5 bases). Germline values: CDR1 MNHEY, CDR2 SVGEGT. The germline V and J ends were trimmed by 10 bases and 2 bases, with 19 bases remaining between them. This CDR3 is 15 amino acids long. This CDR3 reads CATGRRQRITDTQYF. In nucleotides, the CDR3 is TGTGCCACCGGACGACGACAGAGAATCACAGATACGCAGTATTTT.

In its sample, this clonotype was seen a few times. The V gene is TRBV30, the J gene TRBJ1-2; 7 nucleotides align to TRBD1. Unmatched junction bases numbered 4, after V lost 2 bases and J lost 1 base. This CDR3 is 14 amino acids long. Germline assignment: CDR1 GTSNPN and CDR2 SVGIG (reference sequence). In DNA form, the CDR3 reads TGTGCCTGGAGTTTAGGGGGCCGTAACTATGGCTACACCTTC. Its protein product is CAWSLGGRNYGYTF.

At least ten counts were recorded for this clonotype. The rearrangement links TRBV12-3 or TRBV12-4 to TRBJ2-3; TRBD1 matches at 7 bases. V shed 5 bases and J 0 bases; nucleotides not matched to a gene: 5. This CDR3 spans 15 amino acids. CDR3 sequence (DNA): TGTGCCAGCAGTGGGGACAGTCTTAGCACAGATACGCAGTATTTT. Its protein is CASSGDSLSTDTQYF.

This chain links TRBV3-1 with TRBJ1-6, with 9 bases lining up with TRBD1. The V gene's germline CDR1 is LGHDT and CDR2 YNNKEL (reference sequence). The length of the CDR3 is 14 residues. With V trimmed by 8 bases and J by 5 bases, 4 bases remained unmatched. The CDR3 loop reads CASGRTGDNSPLHF. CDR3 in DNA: TGTGCCAGCGGCAGGACAGGGGATAATTCACCCCTCCACTTT. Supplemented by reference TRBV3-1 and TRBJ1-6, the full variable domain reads DTAVSQTPKYLVTQMGNDKSIKCEQNLGHDTMYWYKQDSKKFLKIMFSYNNKELIINETVPNRFSPKSPDKAHLNLHINSLELGDSAVYFCASGRTGDNSPLHFGNGTRLTVT.

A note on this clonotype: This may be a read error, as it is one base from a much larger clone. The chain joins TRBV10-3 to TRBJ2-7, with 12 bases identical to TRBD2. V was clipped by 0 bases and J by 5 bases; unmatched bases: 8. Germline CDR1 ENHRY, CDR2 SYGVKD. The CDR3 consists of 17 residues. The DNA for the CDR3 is TGTGCCATCAGTGAGTCTCCTAGCGGGAGGGCCCTCCACGAGCAGTACTTC. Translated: CAISESPSGRALHEQYF.

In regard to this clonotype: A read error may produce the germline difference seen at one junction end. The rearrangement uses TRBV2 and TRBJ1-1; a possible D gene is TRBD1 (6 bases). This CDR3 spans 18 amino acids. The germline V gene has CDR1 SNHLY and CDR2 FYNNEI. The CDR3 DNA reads TGTGCCAGCGGTGAAATAGTGGGGGGCCCGCCTATAGGGACTGAAGCTTTCTTT. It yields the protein CASGEIVGGPPIGTEAFF.

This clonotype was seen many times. The CDR3 DNA sequence: TGCAGCGTTGCGAGACCGAACACTGAAGCTTTCTTT. It translates to CSVARPNTEAFF. V usage is TRBV29-1 and J usage is TRBJ1-1, with D uncertain. Germline values: CDR1 SQVTM, CDR2 ANQGSEA. V dropped 4 bases and J dropped 1 base, with 7 bases sitting between them. This CDR3 is 12 amino acids long.